This T cell receptor (beta chain) stems from a study of blood T cell repertoires in COVID-19. Study overall: Specimens from acute and convalescent COVID-19 originated in the United States, Italy and Spain. T cells, B-cell-depleted T cells, or PBMCs provided the cDNA or gDNA that served as material.

Assay: immunoSEQ multiplex PCR; the TCRdb copy retains only in-frame clones and omits some. This table has around 340,000 clones, just over 85% appearing once. CDR1 is DFQATT, CDR2 SNEGSKA, per germline (reference sequence). The ends were cut back, 3 bases at V and 1 base at J, with 7 bases in the middle. CDR3 length: 13 amino acids. Participant age was about 18 to 95 years, and participants resided in roughly 24 US areas. Allocation to cohorts depended on clinical history reported by the participants. V is TRBV20-1 and J is TRBJ1-5; D is uncertain. The source of this sequence is a woman aged 40 to 50 with acute COVID-19. Sequencing used PBMCs or T cells enriched from blood (not recorded which). Written as DNA, the CDR3 is TGCAGTGCTAGTCCCCGGAGCAATCAGCCCCAGCATTTT. It yields the protein CSASPRSNQPQHF.